This TCR beta chain was documented in a study of response to subunit inactivated influenza vaccine. In TCRdb, the RT-PCR reads were re-called with MiXCR into one record per CDR3 protein. Among about 300,000 distinct CDR3 sequences, about 20% were seen once, and the ten largest hold about a tenth. Study results and caveats: Seasonal influenza vaccination, on each occasion, was suggested by the authors to recruit few new T cells.

This CDR3 contains 15 residues. The V gene's germline CDR1 is LGHDT and CDR2 YNNKEL (reference sequence). The V end was cut by 4 bases, the J end by 2 bases, with 14 bases between. This clonotype was picked up a small number of times. The antigen remains undetermined. The clonotype comes from a man aged 50 to 69 who received an inactivated influenza vaccine. Sequencing was performed on PBMCs from blood, taken approximately 20 months after vaccination. This chain connects TRBV3-1 to TRBJ2-5; the D call may be TRBD1 or TRBD2 (5 bases each). The CDR3 region has the DNA TGTGCCAGCAGCCTAGGAAGAGGGGCTCAAGAGACCCAGTACTTC. It is translated as CASSLGRGAQETQYF.